The clone carrying this TCR beta chain was picked up a small number of times. The data stem from a study of STAT5B mutations in CD4+ large granular lymphocyte leukemia. Original analysis: The detection floor for productive clonotype frequency was 2.59 x 10-5. Method: immunoSEQ multiplex PCR; TCRdb's copy keeps in-frame clones and lacks some. V and J calls and clone size are given by that table; D and trimming were obtained from the DNA. The sample lists about 24,000 clones; less than 80% were seen once. Germline V CDR1 and CDR2: GTSNPN, SVGIG (reference sequence). V was pared by 2 bases and J by 3 bases, with 7 bases between. The CDR3 covers 12 residues.

The sequence was obtained from a human donor in good health. The rearrangement joins TRBV30 to TRBJ1-2; no clear D. The sample taken for sequencing was CD4+ T cells from blood buffy coats. The CDR3 DNA sequence: TGTGCCTGGAGTCGGCAGCACTATGGCTACACCTTC. It codes for CAWSRQHYGYTF.